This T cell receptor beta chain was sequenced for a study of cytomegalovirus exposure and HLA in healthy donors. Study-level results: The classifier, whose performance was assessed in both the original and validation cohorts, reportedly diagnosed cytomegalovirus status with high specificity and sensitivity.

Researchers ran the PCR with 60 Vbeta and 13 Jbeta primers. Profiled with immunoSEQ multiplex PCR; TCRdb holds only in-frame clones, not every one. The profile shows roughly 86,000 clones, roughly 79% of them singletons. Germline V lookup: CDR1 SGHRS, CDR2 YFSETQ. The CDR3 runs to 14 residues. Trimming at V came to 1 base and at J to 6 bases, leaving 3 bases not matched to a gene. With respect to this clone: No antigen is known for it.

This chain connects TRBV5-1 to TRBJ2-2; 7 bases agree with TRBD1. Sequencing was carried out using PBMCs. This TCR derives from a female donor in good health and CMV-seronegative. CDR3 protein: CASSLRGRAGELFF. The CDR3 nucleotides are TGCGCCAGCAGCTTGAGGGGGCGGGCCGGGGAGCTGTTTTTT.